This T cell receptor (beta chain) was documented in a study of blood T cell repertoires in COVID-19 (TCRdb year 2020). Regarding the research as a whole: Samples covering the acute and convalescent phases of COVID-19 were provided by collaborators in the United States, Italy and Spain. The material from the prospective study consisted of cDNA or gDNA derived from T cells, B-cell-depleted T cells, or PBMCs. Subjects who had been exposed to COVID-19, were actively infected with it, or had recovered from it provided the deeply sampled blood TCRbeta repertoires that made up the dataset. The repertoires were released in a freely available public database meant as a resource for research on the immune response to SARS-CoV-2. The samples were drawn from two sources: the first 160 participants of the ongoing ImmuneRACE study, and about 1,300 subjects contributed by 6 global collaborators. Nearly every sample came with metadata listing a de-identified subject ID, COVID-19 status, age in years and sex. Where HLA class I and class II types were available, the types were taken from metadata supplied by the sample provider, not from assay-based typing. Overall study results and their limits: Clinical and demographic metadata were provided uncurated, with the amount varying by source and participant.

Comments on this clone: Which antigen it targets is not known. No much larger clone is present one base from it, and per-base qualities are unavailable.

The collaborating institutions used their own protocols to collect whole blood in K2EDTA tubes. For TCRbeta analysis, collaborators shipped samples as frozen whole blood, isolated PBMCs, or DNA extracted from either of those sample types. Including cysteine and phenylalanine, the CDR3 has 15 amino acids. This entry keeps only the CDR3 DNA: 45 bases, framed from base 1. From the germline V gene, CDR1 is MRHNA and CDR2 is SNTAGT. V is pared back by 3 bases and J by 2 bases, with 12 bases lying between the germline termini. TCRbeta CDR3 regions were amplified from genomic DNA by means of the immunoSEQ Assay, a bias-controlled multiplex PCR. Per the authors' processing: The number of nucleated cells in each sample was estimated by amplification of reference gene primers within the assay. Sequence reads were collapsed and filtered to measure the absolute abundance of every unique TCRbeta CDR3 rearrangement. For each sample, productive Simpson clonality was calculated as the square root of Simpson's diversity index over productive rearrangements. The table was pulled from immuneACCESS by TCRdb, which kept in-frame rearrangements only. Such tables lose some clones; where checked, under half of the loss comes from unresolved V genes, and the rest has no known cause. V and J calls plus clone size are reproduced from that table; the DNA served to infer D and trimming. This sample gives around 130,000 clones in total; roughly four fifths of them show up just once. The ten biggest clones cover about 9.6% of the sample.

The chain links TRBV6-4 with TRBJ2-3; 7 matching bases give a weak D call of TRBD2. The TCR comes from a man aged 40-55 years with active or convalescent COVID-19. Input material: peripheral blood. The CDR3 reads as follows: CASSEVGGPTDTQYF. The DNA reads TGTGCCAGCAGTGAAGTCGGGGGGCCCACAGATACGCAGTATTTT.